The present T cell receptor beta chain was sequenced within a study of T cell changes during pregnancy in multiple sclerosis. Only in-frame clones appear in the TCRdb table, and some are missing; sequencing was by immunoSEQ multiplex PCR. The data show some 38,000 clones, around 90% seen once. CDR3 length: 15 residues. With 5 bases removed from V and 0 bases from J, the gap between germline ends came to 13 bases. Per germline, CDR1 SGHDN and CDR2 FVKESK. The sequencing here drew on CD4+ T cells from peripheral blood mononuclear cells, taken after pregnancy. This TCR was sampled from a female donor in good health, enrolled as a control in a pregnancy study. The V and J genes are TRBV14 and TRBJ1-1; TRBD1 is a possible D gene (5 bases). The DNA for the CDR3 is TGTGCCAGCAGCGCCACACGACAGCTGAACACTGAAGCTTTCTTT. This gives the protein CASSATRQLNTEAFF.